The 13 T cell receptor beta chains reported below all come from one sample, sequenced in a study of cytomegalovirus exposure and HLA in healthy donors. The study ran its PCR with 60 Vbeta and 13 Jbeta primers. Generated by immunoSEQ multiplex PCR, the TCRdb table keeps only in-frame clones and is missing some. The sample gives around 91,000 clones, roughly 78% of which show up once; around 4.4% is in the top ten. Sequenced sample: PBMCs. Receptors were obtained from a male donor in good health and CMV-seropositive.

This chain joins TRBV9 and TRBJ2-3; TRBD2 is a possible D gene (7 bases). Germline loops: CDR1 SGDLS, CDR2 YYNGEE. This CDR3 has 18 amino acids. The ends were cut back, 3 bases at V and 5 bases at J, with 25 bases in the middle. For the CDR3, the DNA is TGTGCCAGCAGCGCCGAAAGGGGGGGGGCCTTTGGAGGAGATACGCAGTATTTT. Translated: CASSAERGGAFGGDTQYF.

In its sample, this clone was seen once. The V gene is TRBV5-1, the J gene TRBJ2-1; D is unclear. CDR1 and CDR2 from the germline V gene are SGHRS and YFSETQ. V was trimmed by 0 bases and J by 11 bases, leaving 6 bases between them. The CDR3 loop spans 11 amino acids. In DNA form, the CDR3 reads TGCGCCAGCAGCTTGGCAGGAAAGCAGTTCTTC. It yields the protein CASSLAGKQFF.

In its sample, this clone was seen once. This rearrangement joins TRBV27 to TRBJ2-3; D call uncertain. Trimming left V 3 bases short and J 0 bases short, with 7 bases between. The germline V gene has CDR1 MNHEY and CDR2 SMNVEV (reference sequence). The CDR3 is made up of 14 amino acids. As DNA, the CDR3 is TGTGCCAGCAGTTTCCTACTTAGCACAGATACGCAGTATTTT. Translation gives CASSFLLSTDTQYF.

This sequence joins TRBV6-5 and TRBJ2-1; 10 positions match TRBD2. Germline loops: CDR1 MNHEY, CDR2 SVGAGI. CDR3 length: 15 amino acids. V was clipped by 5 bases and J by 8 bases; unmatched bases: 9. The CDR3 sequence is CASSSGRALSDEQFF. CDR3 sequence (DNA): TGTGCCAGCAGTAGCGGGAGGGCTCTCTCCGATGAGCAGTTCTTC.

The chain has TRBV25-1 and TRBJ2-1; the match to TRBD2 covers 7 bases. Germline values: CDR1 MGHDK, CDR2 SYGVNS. Losses at the gene ends were 1 base for V and 9 bases for J; bases not matched to a gene: 9. This CDR3 comprises 15 residues. The CDR3, as DNA: TGTGCCAGCAGTGAATCATTGGCGGGGGTGGGTGAGCAGTTCTTC. This gives the protein CASSESLAGVGEQFF. Filled out from reference TRBV25-1 and TRBJ2-1, the complete variable domain reads EADIYQTPRYLVIGTGKKITLECSQTMGHDKMYWYQQDPGMELHLIHYSYGVNSTEKGDLSSESTVSRIRTEHFPLTLESARPSHTSQYLCASSESLAGVGEQFFGPGTRLTVL.

This clone turned up a few times. The chain carries TRBV6-4 and TRBJ1-1, with TRBD1 identical over 9 bases. J lost 5 bases, V lost 2 bases, and 6 bases had no gene match. The CDR3 spans 15 residues. Germline assignment: CDR1 MRHNA and CDR2 SNTAGT. DNA for the CDR3: TGTGCCAGCAGTGACGCGGGACAGGGACTAACTGAAGCTTTCTTT. Its translation is CASSDAGQGLTEAFF.

This clone was seen just once. The V gene is TRBV28, the J gene TRBJ2-1; 7 bases match TRBD1. Trimming took 7 bases from V and 5 from J; bases not matched to a gene: 5. Germline CDR1 is MDHEN and CDR2 is SYDVKM. The CDR3 spans 13 residues. The CDR3 DNA sequence: TGTGCCAGCACCCGACAGGGAAACAATGAGCAGTTCTTC. Protein: CASTRQGNNEQFF.

The chain recombines TRBV6-5 with TRBJ1-5; D ambiguous. Trimming took off 2 bases at V and 3 bases at J, with 8 bases between the two ends. The CDR3 covers 14 residues. Germline-derived CDR1 and CDR2 are MNHEY and SVGAGI. The chain's CDR3 is CASSYGRANQPQHF. In DNA, the CDR3 is TGTGCCAGCAGTTACGGGCGCGCCAATCAGCCCCAGCATTTT.

This chain uses TRBV7-2 with TRBJ1-2; D not certain. Trimming removed 1 base at V and 8 bases at J, with 8 bases between. The CDR3 contains 12 residues. Germline CDR1 reads SGHTA; CDR2 reads FQGNSA. The CDR3 DNA reads as TGTGCCAGCAGCTTAGAACTCCGCGGCTACACCTTC. Its translation is CASSLELRGYTF.

The chain links TRBV9 to TRBJ1-1; 12 bases map to TRBD1. The V segment lost 3 bases and the J segment 1 base; nucleotides outside the gene matches: 7. Per the germline V gene, CDR1 is SGDLS and CDR2 is YYNGEE. The length of the CDR3 is 17 residues. CDR3 sequence (DNA): TGTGCCAGCAGCGGGGACAGGGGGCATAATACGAACACTGAAGCTTTCTTT. Protein: CASSGDRGHNTNTEAFF.

The chain employs TRBV5-6 and TRBJ2-7, with unresolved D. V lost 4 bases to trimming and J lost 0 bases, with 11 bases between them. This CDR3 has 14 residues. The germline gives CDR1 SGHDT, CDR2 YYEEEE. In DNA, the CDR3 is TGTGCCAGCAGCCACAAACCGTTCTCCTACGAGCAGTACTTC. This translates into CASSHKPFSYEQYF.

The chain joins TRBV5-1 to TRBJ2-1; D is possibly TRBD2 (5 bases). Germline V gene data show CDR1 as SGHRS and CDR2 as YFSETQ. There are 13 residues in the CDR3. V was clipped by 0 bases and J by 6 bases, with 7 bases between them. CDR3 sequence reads: CASSLALANEQFF. CDR3 sequence (DNA): TGCGCCAGCAGCTTGGCCCTAGCCAATGAGCAGTTCTTC.

This chain links TRBV27 with TRBJ2-7; 7 nucleotides align to TRBD1. Per the germline V gene, CDR1 is MNHEY and CDR2 is SMNVEV (reference sequence). The CDR3 runs 14 residues. V trimming: 4 bases; J trimming: 5 bases; junction bases outside the gene matches: 8. CDR3: CASSSQTGWDEQYF. For the CDR3, the DNA is TGTGCCAGCAGTTCCCAGACAGGGTGGGACGAGCAGTACTTC.